This TCR beta chain was profiled in a study of CD8 T cells in ankylosing spondylitis. Notes on this clonotype: What it binds is unknown.

TCRdb called the 5' RACE reads again in MiXCR, with one record for every CDR3 protein. The sample carries a few hundred thousand distinct CDR3 sequences, about 17% recorded once. Findings and caveats of the study: Significant enrichment of disease-linked clones was reportedly seen in matched ankylosing spondylitis synovial fluid. Blood of patients with ankylosing spondylitis appeared to be characterized by a TCR beta motif of fewer than 10 highly homologous variants.

Germline CDR1 and CDR2: SQVTM and ANQGSEA. Trimming removed 3 bases from V and 7 bases from J; junction bases left unmatched: 8. This CDR3 has 13 residues. The chain uses TRBV29-1 and TRBJ2-5, with 7 bases fitting TRBD2. The sequencing input was blood, either unsorted or a sorted T cell fraction (not recorded which). This TCR derives from a male donor with ankylosing spondylitis. The CDR3 bases are TGCAGCGTTGATGCGGGAGTCGGTCCGACCCAGTACTTC. As protein: CSVDAGVGPTQYF. The variable domain in full, with the rest retrieved from reference TRBV29-1 and TRBJ2-5, is SAVISQKPSRDICQRGTSLTIQCQVDSQVTMMFWYRQQPGQSLTLIATANQGSEATYESGFVIDKFPISRPNLTFSTLTVSNMSPEDSSIYLCSVDAGVGPTQYFGPGTRLLVL.